What follows are 2 T cell receptor beta chains derived from one specimen sequenced in a study of blood T cell repertoires in COVID-19. The repertoire was sequenced with immunoSEQ multiplex PCR; TCRdb's copy has only in-frame clones and lacks some. The sample holds around 140,000 clones, about 80% seen once. The sequencing sample was made of peripheral blood. These receptors were collected from a human donor in a cohort sampled during active COVID-19.

The V and J genes are TRBV27 and TRBJ2-6; D is unresolved. The CDR3 has 14 amino acids. Looked up from germline, CDR1 is MNHEY and CDR2 is SMNVEV (reference sequence). Trimming took 2 bases from V and 0 from J, leaving 2 bases between them. This CDR3 reads CASSLLSGANVLTF. The CDR3 nucleotides read TGTGCCAGCAGTTTACTCTCTGGGGCCAACGTCCTGACTTTC.

The chain recombines TRBV7-9 with TRBJ2-5, with D tentatively TRBD2 (6 bases). Per the germline V gene, CDR1 is SEHNR and CDR2 is FQNEAQ (reference sequence). This CDR3 has 13 residues. The ends were cut back, 9 bases at V and 1 base at J, with 12 bases in the middle. CDR3: CASRRGSQETQYF. CDR3 sequence (DNA): TGTGCCAGTAGGAGGGGCAGCCAAGAGACCCAGTACTTC. The full variable domain, completed using reference TRBV7-9 and TRBJ2-5, is DTGVSQNPRHKITKRGQNVTFRCDPISEHNRLYWYRQTLGQGPEFLTYFQNEAQLEKSRLLSDRFSAERPKGSFSTLEIQRTEQGDSAMYLCASRRGSQETQYFGPGTRLLVL.